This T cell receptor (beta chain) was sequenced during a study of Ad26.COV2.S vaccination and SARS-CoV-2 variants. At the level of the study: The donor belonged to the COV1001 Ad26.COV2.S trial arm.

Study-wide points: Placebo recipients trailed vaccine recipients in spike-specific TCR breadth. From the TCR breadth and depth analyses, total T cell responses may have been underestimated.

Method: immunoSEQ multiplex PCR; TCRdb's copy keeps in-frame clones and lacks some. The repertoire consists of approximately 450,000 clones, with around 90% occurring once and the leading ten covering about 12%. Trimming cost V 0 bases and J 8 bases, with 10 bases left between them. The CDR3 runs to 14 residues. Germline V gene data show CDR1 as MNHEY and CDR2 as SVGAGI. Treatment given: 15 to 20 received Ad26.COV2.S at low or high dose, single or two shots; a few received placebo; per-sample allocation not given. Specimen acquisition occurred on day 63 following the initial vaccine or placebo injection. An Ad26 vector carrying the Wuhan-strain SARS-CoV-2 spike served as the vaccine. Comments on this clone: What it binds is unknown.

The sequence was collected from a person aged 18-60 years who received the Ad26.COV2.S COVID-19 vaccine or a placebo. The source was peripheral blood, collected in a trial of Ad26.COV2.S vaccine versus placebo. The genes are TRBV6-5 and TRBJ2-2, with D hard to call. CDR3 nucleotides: TGTGCCAGCAGTTACTCGAATGGCCCTGGGGAGCTGTTTTTT. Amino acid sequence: CASSYSNGPGELFF.